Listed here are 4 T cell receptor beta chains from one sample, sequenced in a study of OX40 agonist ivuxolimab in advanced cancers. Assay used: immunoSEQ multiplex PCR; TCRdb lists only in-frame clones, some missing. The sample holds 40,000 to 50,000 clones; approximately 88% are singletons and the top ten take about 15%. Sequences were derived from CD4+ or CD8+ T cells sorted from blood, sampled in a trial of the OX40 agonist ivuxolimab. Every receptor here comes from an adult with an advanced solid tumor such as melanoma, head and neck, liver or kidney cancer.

The CDR3: CASSIEGNSYEQYF. In DNA form, the CDR3 reads TGTGCCAGTAGTATAGAAGGGAACTCCTACGAGCAGTACTTC. This chain connects TRBV19 to TRBJ2-7; unclear D gene. Germline values: CDR1 LNHDA, CDR2 SQIVND (reference sequence). The CDR3 spans 14 residues. V shed 0 bases and J shed 0 bases, with 6 bases lying between them.

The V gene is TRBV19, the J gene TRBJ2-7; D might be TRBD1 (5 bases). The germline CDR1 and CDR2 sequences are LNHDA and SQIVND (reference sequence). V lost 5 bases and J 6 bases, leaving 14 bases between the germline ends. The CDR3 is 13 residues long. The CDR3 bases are TGTGCCAGTAGTTTCCCAGGGCGAGGCGAGCAGTACTTC. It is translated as CASSFPGRGEQYF.

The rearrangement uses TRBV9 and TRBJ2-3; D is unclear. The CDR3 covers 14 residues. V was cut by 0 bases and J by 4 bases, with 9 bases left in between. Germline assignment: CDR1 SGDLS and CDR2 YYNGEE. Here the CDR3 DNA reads TGTGCCAGCAGCGTAGAAATCTCTGCAGATACGCAGTATTTT. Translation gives CASSVEISADTQYF. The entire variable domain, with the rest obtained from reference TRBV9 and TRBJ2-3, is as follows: DSGVTQTPKHLITATGQRVTLRCSPRSGDLSVYWYQQSLDQGLQFLIQYYNGEERAKGNILERFSAQQFPDLHSELNLSSLELGDSALYFCASSVEISADTQYFGPGTRLTVL.

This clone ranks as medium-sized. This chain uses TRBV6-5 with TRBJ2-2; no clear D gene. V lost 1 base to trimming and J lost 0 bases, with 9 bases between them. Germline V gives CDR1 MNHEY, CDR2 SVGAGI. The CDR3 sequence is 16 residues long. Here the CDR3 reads CASSYWRNANTGELFF. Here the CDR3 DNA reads TGTGCCAGCAGTTACTGGCGCAACGCGAACACCGGGGAGCTGTTTTTT.